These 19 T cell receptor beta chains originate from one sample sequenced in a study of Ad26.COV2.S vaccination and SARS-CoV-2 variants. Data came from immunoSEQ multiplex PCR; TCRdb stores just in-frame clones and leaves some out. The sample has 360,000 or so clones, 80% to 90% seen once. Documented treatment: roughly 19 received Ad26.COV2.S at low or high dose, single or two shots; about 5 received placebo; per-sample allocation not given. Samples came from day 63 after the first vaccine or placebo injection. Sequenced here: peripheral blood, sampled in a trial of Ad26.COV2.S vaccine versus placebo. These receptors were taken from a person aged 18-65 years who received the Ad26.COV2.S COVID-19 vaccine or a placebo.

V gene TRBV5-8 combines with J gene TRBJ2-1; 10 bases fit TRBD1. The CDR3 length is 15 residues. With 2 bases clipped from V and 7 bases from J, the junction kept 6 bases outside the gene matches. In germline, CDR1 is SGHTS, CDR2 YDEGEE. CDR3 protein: CASSFPGTGVNEQFF. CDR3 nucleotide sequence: TGTGCCAGCAGCTTTCCCGGGACAGGGGTGAATGAGCAGTTCTTC.

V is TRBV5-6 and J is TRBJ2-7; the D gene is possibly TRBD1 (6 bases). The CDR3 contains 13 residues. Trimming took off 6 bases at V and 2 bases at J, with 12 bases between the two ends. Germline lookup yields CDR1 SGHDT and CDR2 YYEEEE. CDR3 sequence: CASTHRATYEQYF. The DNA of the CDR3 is TGTGCCAGCACACACAGGGCGACCTACGAGCAGTACTTC. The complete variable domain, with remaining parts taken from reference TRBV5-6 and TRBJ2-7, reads DAGVTQSPTHLIKTRGQQVTLRCSPKSGHDTVSWYQQALGQGPQFIFQYYEEEERQRGNFPDRFSGHQFPNYSSELNVNALLLGDSALYLCASTHRATYEQYFGPGTRLTVT.

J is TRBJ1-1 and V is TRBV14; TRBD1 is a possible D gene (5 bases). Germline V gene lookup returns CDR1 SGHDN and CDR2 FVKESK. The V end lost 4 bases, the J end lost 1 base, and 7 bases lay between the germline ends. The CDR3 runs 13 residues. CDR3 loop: CASSLTGNTEAFF. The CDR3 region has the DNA TGTGCCAGCAGCCTCACAGGGAACACTGAAGCTTTCTTT.

The CDR3 spells CASSSAQGGGNYGYTF. In nucleotides, the CDR3 is TGCGCCAGCAGCAGTGCACAAGGCGGGGGGAACTATGGCTACACCTTC. The V and J genes are TRBV5-1 and TRBJ1-2, with D perhaps matching TRBD1 (5 bases). Germline V gene data show CDR1 as SGHRS and CDR2 as YFSETQ. V dropped 4 bases and J dropped 2 bases, with 18 bases sitting between them. The CDR3 covers 16 residues. Full variable domain (remainder filled in from reference TRBV5-1 and TRBJ1-2): KAGVTQTPRYLIKTRGQQVTLSCSPISGHRSVSWYQQTPGQGLQFLFEYFSETQRNKGNFPGRFSGRQFSNSRSEMNVSTLELGDSALYLCASSSAQGGGNYGYTFGSGTRLTVV.

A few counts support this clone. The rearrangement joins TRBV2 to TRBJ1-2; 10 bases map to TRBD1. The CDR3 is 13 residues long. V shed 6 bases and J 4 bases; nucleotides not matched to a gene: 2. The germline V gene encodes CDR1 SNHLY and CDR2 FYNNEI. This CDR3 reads CASRTGGRYGYTF. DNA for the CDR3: TGTGCCAGCAGGACAGGGGGCCGCTATGGCTACACCTTC.

Here the CDR3 reads CASGFNRETQYF. The CDR3 DNA is TGTGCCAGCGGATTCAATAGGGAGACCCAGTACTTC. The chain links TRBV7-9 to TRBJ2-5; D call uncertain. CDR1 is SEHNR, CDR2 FQNEAQ, per germline (reference sequence). The V and J ends lost 8 bases and 5 bases respectively, with 12 bases between them. The length of the CDR3 is 12 residues.

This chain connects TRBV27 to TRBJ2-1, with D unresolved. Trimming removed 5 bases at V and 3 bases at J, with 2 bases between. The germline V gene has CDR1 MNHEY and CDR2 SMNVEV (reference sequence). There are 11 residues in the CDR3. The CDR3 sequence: CASSDYNEQFF. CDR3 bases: TGTGCCAGCAGTGACTACAATGAGCAGTTCTTC.

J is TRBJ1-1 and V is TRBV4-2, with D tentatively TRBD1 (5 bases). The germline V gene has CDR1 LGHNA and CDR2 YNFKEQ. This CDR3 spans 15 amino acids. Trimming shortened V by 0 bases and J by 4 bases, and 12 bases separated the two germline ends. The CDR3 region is CASSQDGGGITEAFF. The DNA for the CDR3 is TGTGCCAGCAGCCAAGATGGGGGGGGGATCACTGAAGCTTTCTTT.

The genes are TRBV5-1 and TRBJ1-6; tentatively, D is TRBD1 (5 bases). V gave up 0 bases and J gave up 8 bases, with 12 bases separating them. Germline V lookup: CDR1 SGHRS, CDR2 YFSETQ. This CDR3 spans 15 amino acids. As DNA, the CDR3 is TGCGCCAGCAGCTTGGAGGGGCCACGAGATTCACCCCTCCACTTT. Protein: CASSLEGPRDSPLHF.

The CDR3 spells CAWRSGTGRYEQYF. In nucleotides, the CDR3 is TGTGCCTGGAGAAGCGGGACAGGGAGGTACGAGCAGTACTTC. V usage is TRBV30 and J usage is TRBJ2-7; 9 bases fit TRBD1. The CDR3 runs to 14 residues. After removal of 3 bases from V and 4 bases from J, the junction contained 7 bases not matched to a gene. Germline values: CDR1 GTSNPN, CDR2 SVGIG (reference sequence).

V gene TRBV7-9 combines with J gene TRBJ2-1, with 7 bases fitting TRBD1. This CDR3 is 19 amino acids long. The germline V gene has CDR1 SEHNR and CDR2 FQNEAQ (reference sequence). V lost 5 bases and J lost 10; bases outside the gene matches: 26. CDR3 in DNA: TGTGCCAGCAGCATTACTATATGGGACAGCCGACCCCTAATAATCGAGCAGTTCTTC. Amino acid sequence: CASSITIWDSRPLIIEQFF. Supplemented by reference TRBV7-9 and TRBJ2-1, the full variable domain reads DTGVSQNPRHKITKRGQNVTFRCDPISEHNRLYWYRQTLGQGPEFLTYFQNEAQLEKSRLLSDRFSAERPKGSFSTLEIQRTEQGDSAMYLCASSITIWDSRPLIIEQFFGPGTRLTVL.

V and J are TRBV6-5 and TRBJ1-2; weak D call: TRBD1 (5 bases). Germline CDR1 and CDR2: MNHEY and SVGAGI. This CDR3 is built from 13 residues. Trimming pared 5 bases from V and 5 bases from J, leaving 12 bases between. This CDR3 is CASSKDTLYGYTF. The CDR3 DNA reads TGTGCCAGCAGTAAGGACACTTTGTATGGCTACACCTTC.

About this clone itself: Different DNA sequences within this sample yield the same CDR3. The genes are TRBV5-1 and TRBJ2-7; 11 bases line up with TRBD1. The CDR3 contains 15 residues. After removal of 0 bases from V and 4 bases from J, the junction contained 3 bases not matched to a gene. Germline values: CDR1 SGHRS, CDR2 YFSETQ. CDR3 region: CASSLDGQGAYEQYF. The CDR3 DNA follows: TGCGCCAGCAGCTTGGACGGACAGGGGGCATACGAGCAGTACTTC.

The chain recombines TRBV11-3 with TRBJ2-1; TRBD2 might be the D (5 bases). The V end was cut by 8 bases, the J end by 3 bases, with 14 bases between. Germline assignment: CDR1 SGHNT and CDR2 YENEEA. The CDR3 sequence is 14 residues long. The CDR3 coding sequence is TGTGCCAGCGGATCCGGGGAAGGCTACAATGAGCAGTTCTTC. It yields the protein CASGSGEGYNEQFF.

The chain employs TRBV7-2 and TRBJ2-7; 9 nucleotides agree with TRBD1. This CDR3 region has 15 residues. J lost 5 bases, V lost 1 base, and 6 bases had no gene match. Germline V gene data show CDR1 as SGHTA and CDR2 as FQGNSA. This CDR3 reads CASSLGTGAGNEQYF. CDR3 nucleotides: TGTGCCAGCAGCTTAGGGACAGGGGCGGGAAACGAGCAGTACTTC.

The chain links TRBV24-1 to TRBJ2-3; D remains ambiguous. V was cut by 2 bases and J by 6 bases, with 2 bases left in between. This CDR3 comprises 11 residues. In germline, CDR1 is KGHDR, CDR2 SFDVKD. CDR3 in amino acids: CATSDWDTQYF. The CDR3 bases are TGTGCCACCAGTGATTGGGATACGCAGTATTTT.

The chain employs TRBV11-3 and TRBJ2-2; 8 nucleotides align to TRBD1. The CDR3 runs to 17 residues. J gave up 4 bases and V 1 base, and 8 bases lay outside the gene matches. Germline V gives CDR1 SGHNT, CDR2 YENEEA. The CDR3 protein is CASSLGQGAGATGELFF. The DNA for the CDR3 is TGTGCCAGCAGCTTAGGTCAGGGGGCAGGGGCCACCGGGGAGCTGTTTTTT.

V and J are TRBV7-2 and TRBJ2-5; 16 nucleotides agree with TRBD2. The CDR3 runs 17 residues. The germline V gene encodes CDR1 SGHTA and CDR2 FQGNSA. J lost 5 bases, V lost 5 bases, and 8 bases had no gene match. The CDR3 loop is CASSITPGLAGGETQYF. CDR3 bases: TGTGCCAGCAGCATCACCCCGGGACTAGCGGGAGGGGAGACCCAGTACTTC. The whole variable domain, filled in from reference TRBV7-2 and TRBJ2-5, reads GAGVSQSPSNKVTEKGKDVELRCDPISGHTALYWYRQSLGQGLEFLIYFQGNSAPDKSGLPSDRFSAERTGGSVSTLTIQRTQQEDSAVYLCASSITPGLAGGETQYFGPGTRLLVL.

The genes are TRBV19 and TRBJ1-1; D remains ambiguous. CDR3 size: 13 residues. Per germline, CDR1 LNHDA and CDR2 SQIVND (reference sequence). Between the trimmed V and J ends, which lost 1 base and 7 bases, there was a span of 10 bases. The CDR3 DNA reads TGTGCCAGTAGTATAGGTGTCAGCCGTGAAGCTTTCTTT. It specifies CASSIGVSREAFF. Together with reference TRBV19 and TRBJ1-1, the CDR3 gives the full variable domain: DGGITQSPKYLFRKEGQNVTLSCEQNLNHDAMYWYRQDPGQGLRLIYYSQIVNDFQKGDIAEGYSVSREKKESFPLTVTSAQKNPTAFYLCASSIGVSREAFFGQGTRLTVV.